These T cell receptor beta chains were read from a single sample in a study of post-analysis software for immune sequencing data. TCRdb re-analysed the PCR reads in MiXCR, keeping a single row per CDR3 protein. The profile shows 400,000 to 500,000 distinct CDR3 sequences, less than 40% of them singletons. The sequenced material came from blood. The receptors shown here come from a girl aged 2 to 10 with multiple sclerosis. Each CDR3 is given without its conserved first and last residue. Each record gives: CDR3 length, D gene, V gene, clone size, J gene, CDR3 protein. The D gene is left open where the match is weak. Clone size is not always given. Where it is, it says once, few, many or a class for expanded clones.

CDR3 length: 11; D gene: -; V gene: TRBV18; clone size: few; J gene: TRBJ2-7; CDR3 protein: ASSPGTNHEQY
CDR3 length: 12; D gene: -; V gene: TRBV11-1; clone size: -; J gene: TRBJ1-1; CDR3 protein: ASSPWVVNTEAF
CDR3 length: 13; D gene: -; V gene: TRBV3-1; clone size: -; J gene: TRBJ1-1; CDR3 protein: ASSQDPRGATEAF
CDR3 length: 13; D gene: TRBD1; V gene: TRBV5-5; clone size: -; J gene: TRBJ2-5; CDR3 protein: ASKFRGQGQETQY
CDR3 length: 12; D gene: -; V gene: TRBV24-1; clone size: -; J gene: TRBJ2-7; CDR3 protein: ATSDFRDSHEQY
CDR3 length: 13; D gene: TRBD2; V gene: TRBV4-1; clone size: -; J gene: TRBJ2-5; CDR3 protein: ASSQVSAGGREQY
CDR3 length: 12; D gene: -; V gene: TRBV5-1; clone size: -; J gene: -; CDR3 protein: ASSSLSQTYEQY
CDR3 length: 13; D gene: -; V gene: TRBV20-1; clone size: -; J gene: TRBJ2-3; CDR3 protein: SASSAGDSTDTQY
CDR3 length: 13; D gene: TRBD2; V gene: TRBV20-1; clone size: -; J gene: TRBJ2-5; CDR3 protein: SAGGLAGEQETQY
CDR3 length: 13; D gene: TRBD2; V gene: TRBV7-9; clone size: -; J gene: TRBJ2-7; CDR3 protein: ASSSGSGTGYEQY
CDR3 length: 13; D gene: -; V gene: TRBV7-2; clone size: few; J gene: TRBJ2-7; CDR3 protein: ASSPNLVNGYVQY
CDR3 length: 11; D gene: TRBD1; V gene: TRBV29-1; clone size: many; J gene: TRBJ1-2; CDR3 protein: SASGQGAGGYT
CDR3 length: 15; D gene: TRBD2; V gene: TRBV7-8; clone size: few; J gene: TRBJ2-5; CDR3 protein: ASSLGGSSGSGETQY
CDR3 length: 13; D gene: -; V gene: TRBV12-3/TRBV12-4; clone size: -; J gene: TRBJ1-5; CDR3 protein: AGSLRGALGQPQH
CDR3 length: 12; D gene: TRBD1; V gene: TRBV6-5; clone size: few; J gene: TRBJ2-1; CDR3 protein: ASSSRDSYNEQF
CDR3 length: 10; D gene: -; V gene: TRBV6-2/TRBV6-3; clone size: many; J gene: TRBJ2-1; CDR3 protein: ASSYDYNEQF
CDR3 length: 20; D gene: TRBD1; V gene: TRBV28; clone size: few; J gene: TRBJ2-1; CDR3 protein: ASSFPDVGTGDKVARGNEQF
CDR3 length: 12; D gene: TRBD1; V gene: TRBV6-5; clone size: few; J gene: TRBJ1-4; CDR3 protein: ASSYTGVDEKLF
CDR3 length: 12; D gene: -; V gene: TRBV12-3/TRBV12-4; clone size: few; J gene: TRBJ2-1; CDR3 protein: ASRYGGSYNEQF
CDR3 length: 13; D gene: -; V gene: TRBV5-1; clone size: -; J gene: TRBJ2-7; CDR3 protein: ASSLEIPGPYGQY
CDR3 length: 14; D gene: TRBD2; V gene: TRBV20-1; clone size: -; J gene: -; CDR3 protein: SARRRGATYSYEQY
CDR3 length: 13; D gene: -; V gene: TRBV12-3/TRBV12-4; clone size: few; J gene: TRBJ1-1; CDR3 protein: ASSLNGGGNTEAF
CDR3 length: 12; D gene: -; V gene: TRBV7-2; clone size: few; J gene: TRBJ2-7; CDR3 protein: ASSARGRTYEQY
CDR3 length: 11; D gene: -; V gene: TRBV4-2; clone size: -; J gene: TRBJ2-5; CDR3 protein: ASSQGGEKTQY
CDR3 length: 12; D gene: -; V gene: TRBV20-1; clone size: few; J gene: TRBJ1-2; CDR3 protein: SAGGLVPNYGYT
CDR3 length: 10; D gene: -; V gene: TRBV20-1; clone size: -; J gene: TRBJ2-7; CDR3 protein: SARELVPEQY
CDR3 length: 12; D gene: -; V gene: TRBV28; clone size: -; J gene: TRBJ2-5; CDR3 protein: ASSPRNPGETQY
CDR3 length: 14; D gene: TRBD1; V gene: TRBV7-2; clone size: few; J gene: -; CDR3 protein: ASSLAAGQGWETQY
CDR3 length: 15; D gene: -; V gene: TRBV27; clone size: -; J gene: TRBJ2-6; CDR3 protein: ASSLSGRHSGANVLT
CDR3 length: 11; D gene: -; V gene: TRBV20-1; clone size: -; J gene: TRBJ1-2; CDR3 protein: SARDLGIRGYT
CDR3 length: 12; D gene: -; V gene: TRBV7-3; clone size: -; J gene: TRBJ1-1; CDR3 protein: ASSRDAHGTEAF
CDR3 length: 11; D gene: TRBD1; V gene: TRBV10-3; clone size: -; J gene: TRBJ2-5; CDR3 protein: AISQDRAETQY
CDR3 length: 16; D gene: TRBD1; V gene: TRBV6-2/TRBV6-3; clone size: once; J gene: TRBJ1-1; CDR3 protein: ASNVPGQGPVGNTEAF
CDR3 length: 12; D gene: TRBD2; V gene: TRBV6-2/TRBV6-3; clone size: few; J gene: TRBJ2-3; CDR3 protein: ASETSESTDTQY
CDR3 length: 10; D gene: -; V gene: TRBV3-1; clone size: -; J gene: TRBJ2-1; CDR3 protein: ASSQEGSGQF
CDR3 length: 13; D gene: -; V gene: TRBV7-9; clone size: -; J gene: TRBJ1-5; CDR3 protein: ASSFGGVSNQPQH
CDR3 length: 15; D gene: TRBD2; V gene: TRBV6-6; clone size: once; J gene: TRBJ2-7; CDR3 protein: ASSYSSGGYSSYEQY
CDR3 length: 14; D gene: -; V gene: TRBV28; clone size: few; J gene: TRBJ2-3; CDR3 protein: ASSPLTRGGSDTQY
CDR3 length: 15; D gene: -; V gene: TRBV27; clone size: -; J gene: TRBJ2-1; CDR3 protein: ASRIKTGASSYNEQF
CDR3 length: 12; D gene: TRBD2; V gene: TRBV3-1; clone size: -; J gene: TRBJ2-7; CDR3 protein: ASSYREGRYEQY
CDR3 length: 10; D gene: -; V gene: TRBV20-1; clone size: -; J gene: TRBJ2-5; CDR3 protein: SAQPSQETQY
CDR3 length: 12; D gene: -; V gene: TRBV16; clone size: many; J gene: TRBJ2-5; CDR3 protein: ASSQSRTQETQY
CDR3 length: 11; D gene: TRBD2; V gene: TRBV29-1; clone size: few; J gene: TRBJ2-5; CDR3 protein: SGWTSGKETQY
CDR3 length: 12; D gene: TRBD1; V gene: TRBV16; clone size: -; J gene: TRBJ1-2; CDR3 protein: ASTVGQGVHGYT
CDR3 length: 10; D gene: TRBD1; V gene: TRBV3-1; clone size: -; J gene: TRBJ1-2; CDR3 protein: ASGRGEYGYT
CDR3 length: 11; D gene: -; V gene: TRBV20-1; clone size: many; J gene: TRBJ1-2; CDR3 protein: SASSGANYGYT
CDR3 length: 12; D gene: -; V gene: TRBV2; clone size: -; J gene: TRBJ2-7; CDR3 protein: ASRRDTSSYEQY
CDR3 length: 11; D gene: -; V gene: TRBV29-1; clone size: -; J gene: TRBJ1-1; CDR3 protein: SVRDPRDTEAF
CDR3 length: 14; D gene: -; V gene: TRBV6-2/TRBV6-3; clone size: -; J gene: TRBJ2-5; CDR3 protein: ASSLLGTPGQETQY
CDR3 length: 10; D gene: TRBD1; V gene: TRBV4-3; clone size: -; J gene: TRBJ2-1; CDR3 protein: ASDTDRFEQF
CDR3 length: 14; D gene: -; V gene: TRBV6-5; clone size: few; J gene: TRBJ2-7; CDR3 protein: ASSLRGSGGSYEQY
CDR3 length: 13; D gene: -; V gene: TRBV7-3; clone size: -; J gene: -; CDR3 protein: ASSLTGGALDEQY
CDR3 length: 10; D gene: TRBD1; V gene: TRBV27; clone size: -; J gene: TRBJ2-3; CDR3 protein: ARGQGGDTQY
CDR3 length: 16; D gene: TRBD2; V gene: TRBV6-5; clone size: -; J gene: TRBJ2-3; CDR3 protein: ASSYPEGLADNTDTQY